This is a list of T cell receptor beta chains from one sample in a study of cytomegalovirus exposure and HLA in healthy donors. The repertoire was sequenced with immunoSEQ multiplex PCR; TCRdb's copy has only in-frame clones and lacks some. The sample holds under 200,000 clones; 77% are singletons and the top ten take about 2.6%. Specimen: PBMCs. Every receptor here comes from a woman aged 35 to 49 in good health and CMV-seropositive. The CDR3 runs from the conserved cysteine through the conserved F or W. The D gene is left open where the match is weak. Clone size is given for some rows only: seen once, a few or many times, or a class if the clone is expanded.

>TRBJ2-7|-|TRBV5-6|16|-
CASSPPGGWGTYEQYF
TGTGCCAGCAGCCCGCCAGGAGGGTGGGGGACCTACGAGCAGTACTTC
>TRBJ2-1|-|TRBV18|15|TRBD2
CASSPLAGGTNEQFF
TGTGCCAGCTCACCCCTAGCGGGGGGGACCAATGAGCAGTTCTTC
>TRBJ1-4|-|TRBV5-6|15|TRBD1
CASSWTTGGNEKLFF
TGTGCCAGCAGCTGGACGACAGGGGGAAATGAAAAACTGTTTTTT
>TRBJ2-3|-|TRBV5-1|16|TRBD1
CASSSTQGAVTDTQYF
TGCGCCAGCAGCTCCACACAGGGGGCAGTGACAGATACGCAGTATTTT
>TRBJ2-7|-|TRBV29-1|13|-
CSVDEQGSYEQYF
TGCAGCGTTGACGAACAGGGATCCTACGAGCAGTACTTC
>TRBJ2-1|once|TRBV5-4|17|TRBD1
CASSLAIGTGGYNEQFF
TGTGCCAGCAGCTTGGCCATAGGGACAGGGGGGTACAATGAGCAGTTCTTC
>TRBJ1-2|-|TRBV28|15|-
CASSSGQEKNYGYTF
TGTGCCAGCAGTTCAGGACAAGAAAAAAACTATGGCTACACCTTC
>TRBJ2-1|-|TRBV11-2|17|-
CASSGKRGGPAYNEQFF
TGTGCCAGCAGCGGCAAAAGGGGGGGCCCGGCCTACAATGAGCAGTTCTTC
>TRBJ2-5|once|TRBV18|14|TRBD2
CASSSTSVTETQYF
TGTGCCAGCTCTTCCACTAGCGTTACAGAGACCCAGTACTTC
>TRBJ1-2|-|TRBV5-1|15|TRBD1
CASSLTDRAVYGYTF
TGCGCCAGCAGCTTAACGGACAGGGCAGTATATGGCTACACCTTC
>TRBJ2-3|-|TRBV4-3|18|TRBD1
CASSQDRFRTGSSDTQYF
TGCGCCAGCAGCCAAGACAGATTTCGGACAGGGTCAAGCGATACGCAGTATTTT
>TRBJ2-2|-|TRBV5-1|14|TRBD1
CASGEQGASGELFF
TGCGCCAGCGGGGAACAGGGGGCCTCCGGGGAGCTGTTTTTT
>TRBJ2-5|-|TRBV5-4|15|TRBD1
CASSSQTGGAETQYF
TGTGCCAGCAGCTCCCAGACAGGGGGCGCGGAGACCCAGTACTTC
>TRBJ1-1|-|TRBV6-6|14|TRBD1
CASSYSGQGAGAFF
TGTGCCAGCAGTTACTCGGGACAGGGGGCGGGGGCTTTCTTT
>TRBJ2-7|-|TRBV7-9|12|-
CASTHGSYEQYF
TGTGCCAGCACGCACGGCTCCTACGAGCAGTACTTC
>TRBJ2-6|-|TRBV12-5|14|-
CASAGDSGANVLTF
TGTGCTAGTGCGGGGGATTCTGGGGCCAACGTCCTGACTTTC
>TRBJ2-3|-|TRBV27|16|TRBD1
CASNDRQGLSTDTQYF
TGTGCCAGCAACGATCGACAGGGGTTGAGCACAGATACGCAGTATTTT
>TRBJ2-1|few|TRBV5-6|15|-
CASSFRVTRRNEQFF
TGTGCCAGCAGCTTTCGGGTAACCCGTCGGAATGAGCAGTTCTTC
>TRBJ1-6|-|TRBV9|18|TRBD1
CASSARQGPGAYNSPLHF
TGTGCCAGCAGCGCGAGACAGGGGCCGGGGGCCTATAATTCACCCCTCCACTTT
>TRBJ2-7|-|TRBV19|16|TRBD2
CASSPTRRTSENEQYF
TGTGCCAGTAGCCCTACGCGAAGGACTAGCGAGAACGAGCAGTACTTC
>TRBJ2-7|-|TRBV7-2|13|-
CASSLSGTYEQYF
TGTGCCAGCAGCTTATCAGGAACCTACGAGCAGTACTTC
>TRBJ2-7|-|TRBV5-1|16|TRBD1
CASSLAGTGGIGEQYF
TGCGCCAGCAGCTTGGCCGGGACAGGGGGGATTGGCGAGCAGTACTTC
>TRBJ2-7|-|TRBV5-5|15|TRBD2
CASSLDGRVGYEQYF
TGTGCCAGCAGCTTGGACGGGAGGGTGGGATACGAGCAGTACTTC
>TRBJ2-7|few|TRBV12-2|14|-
CASRYRQGSNEQYF
TGTGCAAGTCGCTACCGACAGGGTAGCAACGAGCAGTACTTC
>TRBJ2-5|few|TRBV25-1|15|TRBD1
CASSERDRLRETQYF
TGTGCCAGCAGTGAAAGGGACAGGCTTCGAGAGACCCAGTACTTC
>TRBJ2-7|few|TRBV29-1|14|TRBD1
CSVKGQESSYEQYF
TGCAGCGTTAAGGGACAGGAGTCTTCCTACGAGCAGTACTTC
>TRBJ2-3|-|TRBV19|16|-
CASSIWWGVSTDTQYF
TGTGCCAGTAGTATATGGTGGGGGGTTAGCACAGATACGCAGTATTTT
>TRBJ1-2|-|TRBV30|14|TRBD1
CAWSIGGGQVGYTF
TGTGCCTGGAGTATCGGAGGGGGACAGGTGGGATACACCTTC
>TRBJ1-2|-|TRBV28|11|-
CASSFRGGYTF
TGTGCCAGCAGTTTCAGAGGTGGCTACACCTTC
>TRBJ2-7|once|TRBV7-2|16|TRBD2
CASSARTSGRIHEQYF
TGTGCCAGCAGCGCCAGAACTAGCGGGAGGATCCACGAGCAGTACTTC
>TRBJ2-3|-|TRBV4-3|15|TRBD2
CASSQEGRGEDTQYF
TGCGCCAGCAGCCAAGAGGGGCGGGGGGAGGATACGCAGTATTTT
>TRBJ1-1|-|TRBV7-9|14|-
CATIQGAMNTEAFF
TGTGCCACTATACAGGGCGCGATGAACACTGAAGCTTTCTTT
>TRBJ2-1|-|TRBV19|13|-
CASRRRGAGEQFF
TGTGCCAGTAGGCGTCGGGGGGCGGGTGAGCAGTTCTTC
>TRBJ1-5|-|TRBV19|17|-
CASSMWQGLGGNQPQHF
TGTGCCAGTAGTATGTGGCAGGGGTTGGGGGGCAATCAGCCCCAGCATTTT
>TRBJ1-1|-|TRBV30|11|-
CAFDSINEAFF
TGTGCCTTTGACAGTATTAATGAAGCTTTCTTT
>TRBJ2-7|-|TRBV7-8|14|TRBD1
CASSRSGQDYEQYF
TGTGCCAGCAGCAGATCGGGACAGGACTACGAGCAGTACTTC
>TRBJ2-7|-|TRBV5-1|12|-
CASSLLFDEQYF
TGCGCCAGCAGCTTGCTCTTCGACGAGCAGTACTTC
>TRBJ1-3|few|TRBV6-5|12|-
CATSSSGNTIYF
TGTGCCACCTCCAGCTCTGGAAACACCATATATTTT
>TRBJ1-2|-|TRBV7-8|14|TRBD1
CASSSRDRGGGYTF
TGTGCCAGCAGCTCTCGGGACAGGGGAGGTGGCTACACCTTC
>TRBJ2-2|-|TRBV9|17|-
CASSVFSGGAPTGELFF
TGTGCCAGCAGCGTATTTTCCGGAGGGGCCCCCACCGGGGAGCTGTTTTTT
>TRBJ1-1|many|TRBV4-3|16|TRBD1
CASSQTDRDLASEAFF
TGCGCCAGCAGCCAAACGGACAGGGACCTCGCTTCTGAAGCTTTCTTT
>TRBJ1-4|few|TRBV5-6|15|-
CASSLRTPRGEKLFF
TGTGCCAGCAGCTTACGGACTCCTCGGGGTGAAAAACTGTTTTTT
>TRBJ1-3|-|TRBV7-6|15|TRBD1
CASSPRTGVGNTIYF
TGTGCCAGCAGCCCGAGGACAGGGGTCGGAAACACCATATATTTT
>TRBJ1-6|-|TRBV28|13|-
CASSLRENSPLHF
TGTGCCAGCAGTTTGAGGGAAAATTCACCCCTCCACTTT
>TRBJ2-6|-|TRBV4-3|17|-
CASSQDLATTGANVLTF
TGCGCCAGCAGCCAAGATTTAGCTACAACTGGGGCCAACGTCCTGACTTTC
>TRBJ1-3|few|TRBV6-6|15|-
CASTNAGRSGNTIYF
TGTGCCAGCACCAACGCCGGTCGCTCTGGAAACACCATATATTTT
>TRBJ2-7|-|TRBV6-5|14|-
CASSYSSGSYEQYF
TGTGCCAGCAGTTACTCGTCAGGGTCCTACGAGCAGTACTTC
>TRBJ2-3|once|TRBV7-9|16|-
CASSLGLTTSTDTQYF
TGTGCCAGCAGCTTGGGACTGACTACTAGCACAGATACGCAGTATTTT
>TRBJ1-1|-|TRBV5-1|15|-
CASSLTGTQNTEAFF
TGCGCCAGCAGCCTTACTGGGACACAGAACACTGAAGCTTTCTTT
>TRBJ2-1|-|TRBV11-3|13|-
CASSLEGWNEQFF
TGTGCCAGCAGCTTAGAGGGCTGGAATGAGCAGTTCTTC
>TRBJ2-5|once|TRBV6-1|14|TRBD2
CASSPQAGVETQYF
TGTGCCAGCAGTCCCCAAGCGGGAGTGGAGACCCAGTACTTC
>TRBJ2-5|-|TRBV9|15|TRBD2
CASSVGSGVAETQYF
TGTGCCAGCAGCGTAGGTAGCGGGGTAGCAGAGACCCAGTACTTC
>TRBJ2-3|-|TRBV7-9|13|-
CASSPLEPDTQYF
TGTGCCAGCAGCCCCCTCGAGCCAGATACGCAGTATTTT
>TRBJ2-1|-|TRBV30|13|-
CAWSPGLLNEQFF
TGTGCCTGGAGTCCGGGATTATTAAATGAGCAGTTCTTC